This T cell receptor (beta chain) stems from a study of blood T cell repertoires in COVID-19. Study information: Acute and convalescent COVID-19 samples came from the United States, Italy and Spain.

In the source study's methods: How many nucleated cells were present was estimated from reference gene primer amplification. The repertoire was sequenced with immunoSEQ multiplex PCR; TCRdb's copy has only in-frame clones and lacks some. The DNA was the basis for D and trimming; V, J and clone size are from that table. Among over 250,000 clones, about nine tenths were seen once, and the ten largest hold approximately 2.2%. The receptor comes from a man aged 50 to 59 with acute or convalescent COVID-19. The material sequenced was peripheral blood.

CDR3 residues: CASSQDVGGTDTQYF. The CDR3 DNA follows: TGCGCCAGCAGCCAAGATGTAGGGGGCACAGATACGCAGTATTTT. V and J are TRBV4-1 and TRBJ2-3; weak D call: TRBD1 (5 bases). V was shortened by 0 bases and J by 1 base, with 8 bases between the two germline ends. The CDR3 runs to 15 residues. The germline V gene has CDR1 MGHRA and CDR2 YSYEKL.